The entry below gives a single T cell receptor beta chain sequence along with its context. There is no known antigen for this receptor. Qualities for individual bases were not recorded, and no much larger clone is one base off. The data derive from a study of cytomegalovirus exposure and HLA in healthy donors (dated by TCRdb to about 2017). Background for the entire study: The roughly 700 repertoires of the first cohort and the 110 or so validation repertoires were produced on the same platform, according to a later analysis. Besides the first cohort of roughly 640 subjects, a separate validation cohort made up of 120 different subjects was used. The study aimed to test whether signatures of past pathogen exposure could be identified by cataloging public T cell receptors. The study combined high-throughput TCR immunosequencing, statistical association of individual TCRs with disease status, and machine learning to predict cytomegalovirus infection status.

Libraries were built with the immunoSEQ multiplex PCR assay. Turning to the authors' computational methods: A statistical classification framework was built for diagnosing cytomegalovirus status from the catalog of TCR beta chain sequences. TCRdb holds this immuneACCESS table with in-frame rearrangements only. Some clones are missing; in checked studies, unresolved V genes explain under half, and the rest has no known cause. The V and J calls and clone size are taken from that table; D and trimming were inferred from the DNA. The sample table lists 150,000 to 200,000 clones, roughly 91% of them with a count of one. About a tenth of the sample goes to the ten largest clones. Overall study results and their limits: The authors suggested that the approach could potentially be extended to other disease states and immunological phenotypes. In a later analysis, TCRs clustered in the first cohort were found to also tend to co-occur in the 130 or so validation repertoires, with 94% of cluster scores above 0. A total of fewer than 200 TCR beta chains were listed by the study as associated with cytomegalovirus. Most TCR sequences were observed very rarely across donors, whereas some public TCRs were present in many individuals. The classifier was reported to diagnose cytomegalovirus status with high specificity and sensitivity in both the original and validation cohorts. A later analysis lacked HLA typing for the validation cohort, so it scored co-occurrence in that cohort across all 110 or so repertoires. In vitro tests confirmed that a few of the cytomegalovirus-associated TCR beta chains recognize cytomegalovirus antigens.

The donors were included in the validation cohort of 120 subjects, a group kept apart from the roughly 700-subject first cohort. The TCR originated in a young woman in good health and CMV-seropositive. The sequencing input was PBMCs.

The CDR3 region has the sequence CASSSLAGVNNEQFF. The bases are TGTGCCAGCAGCTCACTAGCGGGAGTGAACAATGAGCAGTTCTTC. The chain joins TRBV7-8 to TRBJ2-1; the central 11 bases match TRBD2. In the germline V gene, CDR1 corresponds to SGHVS and CDR2 to FQNEAQ. Measured from the cysteine to the phenylalanine, the CDR3 is 15 residues long. The retained sequence is limited to the CDR3, 45 bases, with the frame set at the first base. V ends up 4 bases short and J 5 bases short, with an unmatched junction base count of 4. The full variable domain, completed from the reference TRBV7-8 and TRBJ2-1 proteins outside the CDR3, reads GAGVSQSPRYKVAKRGQDVALRCDPISGHVSLFWYQQALGQGPEFLTYFQNEAQLDKSGLPSDRFFAERPEGSVSTLKIQRTQQEDSAVYLCASSSLAGVNNEQFFGPGTRLTVL.